This T cell receptor (beta chain) was retrieved from a study of radiotherapy plus CTLA-4 blockade in lung cancer. Study overall: Objective responses arose in approximately 20% of patients, and roughly 31% experienced disease control.

TCRdb's copy holds only in-frame clones and misses some; the assay was immunoSEQ multiplex PCR. Of tens of thousands of clones listed, about four fifths are singletons. General study points: Blood TCR clones of tumor origin expanded after radiotherapy plus ipilimumab.

Patients in the study, people with chemo-refractory metastatic non-small-cell lung cancer, received focal radiation plus ipilimumab CTLA-4 blockade. With regard to this clone: Its antigen is not known.

V shed 0 bases and J shed 5 bases, with 11 bases lying between them. CDR1 and CDR2 from the germline V gene are SGHTA and FQGTGA. The CDR3 is 16 residues long. This chain joins TRBV7-3 and TRBJ1-6; D may be TRBD1 (5 bases). Sequencing used peripheral blood, obtained from a patient treated with radiotherapy plus ipilimumab. This receptor was obtained from a human donor with non-small cell lung cancer who had stable disease on radiotherapy plus ipilimumab. CDR3 loop: CASSLTGRVNNSPLHF. CDR3 DNA sequence: TGTGCCAGCAGCTTAACAGGCAGGGTAAATAATTCACCCCTCCACTTT. Based on the CDR3 plus reference TRBV7-3 and TRBJ1-6, the full variable domain is GAGVSQTPSNKVTEKGKYVELRCDPISGHTALYWYRQSLGQGPEFLIYFQGTGAADDSGLPNDRFFAVRPEGSVSTLKIQRTERGDSAVYLCASSLTGRVNNSPLHFGNGTRLTVT.